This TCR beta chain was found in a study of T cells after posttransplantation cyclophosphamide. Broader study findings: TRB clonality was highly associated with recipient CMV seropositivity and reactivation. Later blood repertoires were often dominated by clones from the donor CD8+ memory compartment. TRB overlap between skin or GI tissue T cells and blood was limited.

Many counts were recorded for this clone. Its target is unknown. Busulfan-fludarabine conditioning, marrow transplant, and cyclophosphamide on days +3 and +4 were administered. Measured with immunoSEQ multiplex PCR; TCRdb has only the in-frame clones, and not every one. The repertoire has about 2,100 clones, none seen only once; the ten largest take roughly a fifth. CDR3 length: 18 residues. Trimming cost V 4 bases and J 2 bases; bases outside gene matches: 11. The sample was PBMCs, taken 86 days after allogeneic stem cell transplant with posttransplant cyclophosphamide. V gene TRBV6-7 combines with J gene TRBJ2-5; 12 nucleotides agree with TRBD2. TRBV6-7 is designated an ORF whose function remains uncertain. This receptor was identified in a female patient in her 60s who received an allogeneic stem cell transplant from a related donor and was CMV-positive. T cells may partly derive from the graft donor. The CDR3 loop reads CASSCPPGLAGSQETQYF. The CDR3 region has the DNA TGTGCCAGCAGTTGCCCCCCTGGACTAGCGGGAAGTCAAGAGACCCAGTACTTC.